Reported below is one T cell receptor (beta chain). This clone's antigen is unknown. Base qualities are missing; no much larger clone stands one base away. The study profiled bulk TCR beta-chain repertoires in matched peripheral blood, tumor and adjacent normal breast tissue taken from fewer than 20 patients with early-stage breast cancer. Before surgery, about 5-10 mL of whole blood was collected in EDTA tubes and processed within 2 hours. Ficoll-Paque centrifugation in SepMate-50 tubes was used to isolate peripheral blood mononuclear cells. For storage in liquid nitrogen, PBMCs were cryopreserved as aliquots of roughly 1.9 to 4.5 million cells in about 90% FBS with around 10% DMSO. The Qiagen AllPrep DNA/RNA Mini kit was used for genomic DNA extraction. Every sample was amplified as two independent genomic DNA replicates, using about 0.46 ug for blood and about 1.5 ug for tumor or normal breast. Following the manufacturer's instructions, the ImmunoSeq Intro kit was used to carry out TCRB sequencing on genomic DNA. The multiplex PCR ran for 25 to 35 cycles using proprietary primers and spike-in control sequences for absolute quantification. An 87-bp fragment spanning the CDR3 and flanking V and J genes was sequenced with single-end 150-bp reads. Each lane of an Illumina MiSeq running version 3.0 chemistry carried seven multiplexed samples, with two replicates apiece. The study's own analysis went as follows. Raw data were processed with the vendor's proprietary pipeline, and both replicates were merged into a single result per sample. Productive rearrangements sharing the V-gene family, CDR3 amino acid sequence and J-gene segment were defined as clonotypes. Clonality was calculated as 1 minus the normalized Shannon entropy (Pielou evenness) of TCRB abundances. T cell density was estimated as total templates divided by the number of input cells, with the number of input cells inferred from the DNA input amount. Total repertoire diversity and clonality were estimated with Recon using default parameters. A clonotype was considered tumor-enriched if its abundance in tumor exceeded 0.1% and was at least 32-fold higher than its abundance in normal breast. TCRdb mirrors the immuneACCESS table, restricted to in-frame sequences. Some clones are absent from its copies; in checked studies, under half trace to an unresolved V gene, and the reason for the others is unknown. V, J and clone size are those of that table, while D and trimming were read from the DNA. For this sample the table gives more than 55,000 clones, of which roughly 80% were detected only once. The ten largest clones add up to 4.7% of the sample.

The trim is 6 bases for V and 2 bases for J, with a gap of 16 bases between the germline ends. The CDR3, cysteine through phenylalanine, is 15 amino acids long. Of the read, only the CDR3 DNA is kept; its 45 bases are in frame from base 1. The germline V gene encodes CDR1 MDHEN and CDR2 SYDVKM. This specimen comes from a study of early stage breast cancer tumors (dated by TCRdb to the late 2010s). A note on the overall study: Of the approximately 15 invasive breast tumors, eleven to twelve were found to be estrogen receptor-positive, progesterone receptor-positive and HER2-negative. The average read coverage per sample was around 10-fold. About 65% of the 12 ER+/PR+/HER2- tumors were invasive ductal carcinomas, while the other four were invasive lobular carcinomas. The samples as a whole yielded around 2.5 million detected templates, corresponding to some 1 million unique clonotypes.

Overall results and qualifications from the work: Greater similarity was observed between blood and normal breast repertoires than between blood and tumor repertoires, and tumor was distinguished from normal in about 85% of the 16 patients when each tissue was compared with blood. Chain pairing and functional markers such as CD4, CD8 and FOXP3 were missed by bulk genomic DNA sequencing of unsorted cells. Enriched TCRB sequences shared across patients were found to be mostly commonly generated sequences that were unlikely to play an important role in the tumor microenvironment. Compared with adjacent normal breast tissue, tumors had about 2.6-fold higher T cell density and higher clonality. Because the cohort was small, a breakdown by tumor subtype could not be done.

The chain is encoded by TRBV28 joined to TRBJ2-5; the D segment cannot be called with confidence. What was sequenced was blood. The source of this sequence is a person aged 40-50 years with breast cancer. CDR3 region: CASSSLGRKQETQYF. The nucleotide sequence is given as TGTGCCAGCAGCTCCCTCGGACGGAAACAAGAGACCCAGTACTTC.